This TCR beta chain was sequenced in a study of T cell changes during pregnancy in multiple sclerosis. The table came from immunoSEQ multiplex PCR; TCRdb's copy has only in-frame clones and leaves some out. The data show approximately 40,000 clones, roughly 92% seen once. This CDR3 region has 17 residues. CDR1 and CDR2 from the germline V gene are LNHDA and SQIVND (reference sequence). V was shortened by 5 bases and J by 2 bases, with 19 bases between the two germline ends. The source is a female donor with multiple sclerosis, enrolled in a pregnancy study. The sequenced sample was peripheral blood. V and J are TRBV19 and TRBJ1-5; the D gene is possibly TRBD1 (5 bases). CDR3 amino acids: CASSAPVGTLGNQPQHF. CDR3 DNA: TGTGCCAGTAGTGCACCAGTAGGGACTCTGGGCAATCAGCCCCAGCATTTT.